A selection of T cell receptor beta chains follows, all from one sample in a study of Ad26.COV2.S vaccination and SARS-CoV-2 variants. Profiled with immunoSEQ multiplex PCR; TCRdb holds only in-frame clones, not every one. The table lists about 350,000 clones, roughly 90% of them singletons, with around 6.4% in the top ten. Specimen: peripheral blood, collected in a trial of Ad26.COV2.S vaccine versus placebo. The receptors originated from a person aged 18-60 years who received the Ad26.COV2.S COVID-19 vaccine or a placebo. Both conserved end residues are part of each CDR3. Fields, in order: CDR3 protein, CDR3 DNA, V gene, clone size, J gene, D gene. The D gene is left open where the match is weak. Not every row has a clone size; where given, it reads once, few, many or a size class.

CDR3aa: CASRSGTSGADTQYF
CDR3nt: TGTGCCAGCAGATCAGGGACTAGCGGGGCAGATACGCAGTATTTT
v_gene: TRBV6-4
abundance: .
j_gene: TRBJ2-3
d_gene: TRBD2

CDR3aa: CASSVGQGVQETQYF
CDR3nt: TGTGCCAGTAGTGTGGGACAGGGGGTACAAGAGACCCAGTACTTC
v_gene: TRBV19
abundance: .
j_gene: TRBJ2-5
d_gene: TRBD1

CDR3aa: CASSPRRQSEAFF
CDR3nt: TGTGCCAGCAGCCCACGTCGTCAGTCTGAAGCTTTCTTT
v_gene: TRBV11-2
abundance: once
j_gene: TRBJ1-1
d_gene: .

CDR3aa: CAWSKGNNNEQFF
CDR3nt: TGTGCCTGGAGTAAAGGTAACAATAATGAGCAGTTCTTC
v_gene: TRBV30
abundance: .
j_gene: TRBJ2-1
d_gene: .

CDR3aa: CASSPTVPGQGEGYTF
CDR3nt: TGCGCCAGCAGCCCGACTGTCCCGGGACAGGGTGAGGGCTACACCTTC
v_gene: TRBV5-1
abundance: .
j_gene: TRBJ1-2
d_gene: TRBD1

CDR3aa: CASTGGGYSNQPQHF
CDR3nt: TGTGCCAGCACCGGTGGGGGGTATAGCAATCAGCCCCAGCATTTT
v_gene: TRBV2
abundance: .
j_gene: TRBJ1-5
d_gene: .

CDR3aa: CASSLDSYEQYF
CDR3nt: TGTGCCAGCAGCTTAGATTCCTACGAGCAGTACTTC
v_gene: TRBV11-2
abundance: .
j_gene: TRBJ2-7
d_gene: .

CDR3aa: CASSPRQTNEKLFF
CDR3nt: TGTGCCAGCAGCCCTAGACAAACTAATGAAAAACTGTTTTTT
v_gene: TRBV7-9
abundance: once
j_gene: TRBJ1-4
d_gene: .

CDR3aa: CATSRDRGEPQHF
CDR3nt: TGTGCCACCAGCAGAGACAGGGGTGAGCCCCAGCATTTT
v_gene: TRBV15
abundance: .
j_gene: TRBJ1-5
d_gene: .

CDR3aa: CASSFNTGGGYTF
CDR3nt: TGTGCCAGCAGTTTCAATACAGGCGGTGGCTACACCTTC
v_gene: TRBV28
abundance: .
j_gene: TRBJ1-2
d_gene: .

CDR3aa: CASSFLARRTSGTQFF
CDR3nt: TGTGCCAGCAGCTTTCTCGCGCGTAGGACTAGCGGGACGCAGTTCTTC
v_gene: TRBV11-2
abundance: .
j_gene: TRBJ2-1
d_gene: TRBD2

CDR3aa: CASSLREAGPSNQPQHF
CDR3nt: TGTGCCAGCAGCTTGCGGGAGGCGGGCCCTAGCAATCAGCCCCAGCATTTT
v_gene: TRBV5-5
abundance: .
j_gene: TRBJ1-5
d_gene: .

CDR3aa: CAIGGNGNTIYF
CDR3nt: TGTGCCATCGGAGGGAACGGAAACACCATATATTTT
v_gene: TRBV10-3
abundance: .
j_gene: TRBJ1-3
d_gene: .

CDR3aa: CASSVGGLSSYEQYF
CDR3nt: TGTGCCAGCAGCGTAGGGGGACTTAGCTCCTACGAGCAGTACTTC
v_gene: TRBV9
abundance: once
j_gene: TRBJ2-7
d_gene: .

CDR3aa: CASSTGLNYEQYF
CDR3nt: TGTGCCAGCAGCACAGGGTTAAACTACGAGCAGTACTTC
v_gene: TRBV11-3
abundance: .
j_gene: TRBJ2-7
d_gene: .

CDR3aa: CATSAPSGGAYNEQFF
CDR3nt: TGTGCCACCAGTGCCCCGAGCGGGGGGGCCTACAATGAGCAGTTCTTC
v_gene: TRBV24-1
abundance: .
j_gene: TRBJ2-1
d_gene: TRBD2

CDR3aa: CASSQEGGRWDTQYF
CDR3nt: TGCGCCAGCAGCCAAGAAGGGGGCCGCTGGGATACGCAGTATTTT
v_gene: TRBV4-1
abundance: .
j_gene: TRBJ2-3
d_gene: TRBD1

CDR3aa: CASSLQGSYGYTF
CDR3nt: TGTGCCAGCAGCTTGCAAGGTTCCTATGGCTACACCTTC
v_gene: TRBV11-2
abundance: .
j_gene: TRBJ1-2
d_gene: .

CDR3aa: CASSQETGGFVETQYF
CDR3nt: TGTGCCAGCAGCCAAGAAACAGGGGGCTTTGTAGAGACCCAGTACTTC
v_gene: TRBV14
abundance: .
j_gene: TRBJ2-5
d_gene: TRBD1

CDR3aa: CASSRQGASYEQYF
CDR3nt: TGTGCCAGCAGCCGACAGGGGGCCTCCTACGAGCAGTACTTC
v_gene: TRBV6-5
abundance: .
j_gene: TRBJ2-7
d_gene: TRBD1

CDR3aa: CAIGGGLETQYF
CDR3nt: TGTGCCATCGGTGGGGGCCTCGAGACCCAGTACTTC
v_gene: TRBV10-3
abundance: .
j_gene: TRBJ2-5
d_gene: .

CDR3aa: CASSVGQANEKLFF
CDR3nt: TGTGCCAGCAGCGTCGGACAAGCTAATGAAAAACTGTTTTTT
v_gene: TRBV9
abundance: .
j_gene: TRBJ1-4
d_gene: .

CDR3aa: CASSAGQSYEQYF
CDR3nt: TGCGCCAGCAGCGCCGGACAGTCCTACGAGCAGTACTTC
v_gene: TRBV5-1
abundance: .
j_gene: TRBJ2-7
d_gene: .

CDR3aa: CASSQGTGISYEQYF
CDR3nt: TGTGCCAGCAGCCAAGGGACAGGGATTTCCTACGAGCAGTACTTC
v_gene: TRBV3-1/TRBV3-2
abundance: .
j_gene: TRBJ2-7
d_gene: TRBD1

CDR3aa: CASSIGTGAGELFF
CDR3nt: TGTGCCAGTAGTATAGGAACGGGGGCCGGGGAGCTGTTTTTT
v_gene: TRBV19
abundance: few
j_gene: TRBJ2-2
d_gene: .

CDR3aa: CASSLAPGQGAYSYEQYF
CDR3nt: TGCGCCAGCAGCTTGGCTCCGGGACAGGGGGCCTATTCCTACGAGCAGTACTTC
v_gene: TRBV5-1
abundance: .
j_gene: TRBJ2-7
d_gene: TRBD1

CDR3aa: CSASSSGVSYEQYF
CDR3nt: TGCAGTGCTAGTTCTAGCGGGGTCTCCTACGAGCAGTACTTC
v_gene: TRBV20-1
abundance: .
j_gene: TRBJ2-7
d_gene: TRBD2

CDR3aa: CASSYTAEPYEQYF
CDR3nt: TGTGCCAGCAGTTACACGGCGGAGCCCTACGAGCAGTACTTC
v_gene: TRBV6-2/TRBV6-3
abundance: .
j_gene: TRBJ2-7
d_gene: .

CDR3aa: CASSYTSGPGVDTQYF
CDR3nt: TGTGCCAGCAGTTACACTAGCGGGCCTGGGGTAGATACGCAGTATTTT
v_gene: TRBV6-5
abundance: .
j_gene: TRBJ2-3
d_gene: TRBD2

CDR3aa: CASSQGNRANEKLFF
CDR3nt: TGCGCCAGCAGCCAGGGGAACAGGGCTAATGAAAAACTGTTTTTT
v_gene: TRBV4-3
abundance: .
j_gene: TRBJ1-4
d_gene: .

CDR3aa: CASSSGDSNQPQHF
CDR3nt: TGCGCCAGCAGCTCAGGGGATAGCAATCAGCCCCAGCATTTT
v_gene: TRBV5-1
abundance: .
j_gene: TRBJ1-5
d_gene: .

CDR3aa: CASSPGETKNIQYF
CDR3nt: TGTGCCAGCTCACCAGGGGAGACCAAAAACATTCAGTACTTC
v_gene: TRBV18
abundance: .
j_gene: TRBJ2-4
d_gene: .

CDR3aa: CASSLSSELYGYTF
CDR3nt: TGTGCCAGCAGTTTATCTTCAGAACTCTATGGCTACACCTTC
v_gene: TRBV27
abundance: few
j_gene: TRBJ1-2
d_gene: .

CDR3aa: CASSPGPQVGVAQYF
CDR3nt: TGTGCCAGCAGTCCTGGACCCCAAGTGGGGGTGGCCCAGTACTTC
v_gene: TRBV28
abundance: .
j_gene: TRBJ2-5
d_gene: .

CDR3aa: CASSVAPGQGTYEQYF
CDR3nt: TGTGCCAGCAGCGTAGCTCCCGGACAGGGAACCTACGAGCAGTACTTC
v_gene: TRBV9
abundance: few
j_gene: TRBJ2-7
d_gene: TRBD1

CDR3aa: CASSYGWGVYEQYF
CDR3nt: TGTGCCAGCAGTTACGGGTGGGGCGTCTACGAGCAGTACTTC
v_gene: TRBV6-5
abundance: .
j_gene: TRBJ2-7
d_gene: .

CDR3aa: CASTSTLITDTQYF
CDR3nt: TGTGCCAGCACCTCGACATTAATCACAGATACGCAGTATTTT
v_gene: TRBV28
abundance: .
j_gene: TRBJ2-3
d_gene: .

CDR3aa: CASSLTGSLGSPLHF
CDR3nt: TGCGCCAGCAGCCTCACAGGGAGCTTAGGGTCACCCCTCCACTTT
v_gene: TRBV5-1
abundance: few
j_gene: TRBJ1-6
d_gene: .

CDR3aa: CASSGTGVGFGEKLFF
CDR3nt: TGTGCCTCCTCCGGGACAGGGGTCGGATTCGGTGAAAAACTGTTTTTT
v_gene: TRBV30
abundance: .
j_gene: TRBJ1-4
d_gene: TRBD1

CDR3aa: CASSPRPTGELFF
CDR3nt: TGTGCCAGCAGCCCTCGACCTACCGGGGAGCTGTTTTTT
v_gene: TRBV13
abundance: .
j_gene: TRBJ2-2
d_gene: .

CDR3aa: CASSQGQVTDTQYF
CDR3nt: TGTGCCAGCAGCCAAGGACAGGTCACAGATACGCAGTATTTT
v_gene: TRBV3-1/TRBV3-2
abundance: .
j_gene: TRBJ2-3
d_gene: .

CDR3aa: CASSIWPPAGGRNYEQYF
CDR3nt: TGTGCCAGTAGTATATGGCCCCCGGCGGGCGGGAGAAATTACGAGCAGTACTTC
v_gene: TRBV19
abundance: once
j_gene: TRBJ2-7
d_gene: TRBD2

CDR3aa: CASSRPSGGANEKLFF
CDR3nt: TGTGCCAGCTCACGCCCCTCGGGGGGAGCTAATGAAAAACTGTTTTTT
v_gene: TRBV18
abundance: .
j_gene: TRBJ1-4
d_gene: .

CDR3aa: CATGHPRRETQYF
CDR3nt: TGTGCCACCGGACATCCTAGGCGAGAGACCCAGTACTTC
v_gene: TRBV6-5
abundance: .
j_gene: TRBJ2-5
d_gene: .

CDR3aa: CASSPRDRGRLGNTIYF
CDR3nt: TGTGCCAGCAGTCCCCGGGACAGGGGGCGTTTGGGAAACACCATATATTTT
v_gene: TRBV6-6
abundance: .
j_gene: TRBJ1-3
d_gene: TRBD1

CDR3aa: CASSARDTAVGYTF
CDR3nt: TGTGCCAGCAGCGCTCGCGACACGGCGGTTGGCTACACCTTC
v_gene: TRBV7-9
abundance: .
j_gene: TRBJ1-2
d_gene: .

CDR3aa: CASRGGLIETQYF
CDR3nt: TGTGCCAGCAGGGGGGGGTTAATTGAGACCCAGTACTTC
v_gene: TRBV12-3/TRBV12-4
abundance: once
j_gene: TRBJ2-5
d_gene: TRBD2

CDR3aa: CASSLAGGSGNTIYF
CDR3nt: TGTGCCAGCAGCTTAGCGGGAGGATCTGGAAACACCATATATTTT
v_gene: TRBV7-9
abundance: few
j_gene: TRBJ1-3
d_gene: .

CDR3aa: CASSQGSRGAYSNEKLFF
CDR3nt: TGTGCCAGCAGCCAAGGAAGTCGAGGGGCCTACTCAAATGAAAAACTGTTTTTT
v_gene: TRBV4-2
abundance: .
j_gene: TRBJ1-4
d_gene: .

CDR3aa: CASSSDRVSYGYTF
CDR3nt: TGTGCCAGCAGCTCGGACAGGGTCAGCTATGGCTACACCTTC
v_gene: TRBV7-2
abundance: .
j_gene: TRBJ1-2
d_gene: TRBD1

CDR3aa: CASSRDYGYTF
CDR3nt: TGTGCCAGCTCAAGGGACTATGGCTACACCTTC
v_gene: TRBV18
abundance: .
j_gene: TRBJ1-2
d_gene: .

CDR3aa: CASTLLGRARSSYNEQFF
CDR3nt: TGTGCCAGCACCCTGCTCGGGAGAGCCAGGAGCTCCTACAATGAGCAGTTCTTC
v_gene: TRBV2
abundance: .
j_gene: TRBJ2-1
d_gene: .

CDR3aa: CASSTRKPYEQYF
CDR3nt: TGTGCCAGCAGTACCAGGAAACCCTACGAGCAGTACTTC
v_gene: TRBV6-5
abundance: .
j_gene: TRBJ2-7
d_gene: .

CDR3aa: CATSDPRTGSGYTF
CDR3nt: TGTGCCACCAGTGATCCCCGGACAGGGAGCGGCTACACCTTC
v_gene: TRBV24-1
abundance: many
j_gene: TRBJ1-2
d_gene: TRBD1

CDR3aa: CASSFVTDETQYF
CDR3nt: TGTGCCAGCAGCTTTGTTACCGACGAGACCCAGTACTTC
v_gene: TRBV5-4
abundance: .
j_gene: TRBJ2-5
d_gene: .